By share, the clone carrying this T cell receptor beta chain ranks as medium-sized. As yet, its antigen is unknown. The CDR3 sequence is 15 residues long. With 1 base removed from V and 9 bases from J, the gap between germline ends came to 13 bases. Per the germline V gene, CDR1 is LNHNV and CDR2 is YYDKDF (reference sequence). The data are from a study of CD8+CD57+ T cells in acquired aplastic anemia. Looking at the study overall: Sorted CD4+ and CD8+ cells gave a mean 3.2 ug DNA, range about 0.19 to 27.4 ug. Sequencing produced an average of roughly 10 million reads per healthy donor for CD4+ cells.

Genomic DNA acted as the template from which TCR beta VDJ combination and CDR3 sequence profiling were carried out. TCRdb processed the reads anew with MiXCR; each CDR3 protein has one entry. The repertoire holds about 130,000 distinct CDR3 sequences, with about half as singletons. Study observations and caveats: CD8+ Simpson's diversity in patients was not significantly different from that in controls. There were some 30 CD8+ CDR3 sequences that occurred in both patients and controls.

This chain uses TRBV15 with TRBJ1-6; D gene ambiguous. Sequencing was performed on sorted CD4+, CD8+, or CD8+CD57+ T cells (not recorded which) from PBMCs. The source is a human donor in good health, serving as a control. CDR3 protein: CATSRVRGIGSPLHF. CDR3 DNA sequence: TGTGCCACCAGCAGAGTTCGGGGTATAGGTTCACCCCTCCACTTT.